This T cell receptor (beta chain) was captured in a study of OX40 agonist ivuxolimab in advanced cancers. A note on the overall study: Ivuxolimab was a fully human IgG2 agonistic monoclonal antibody targeting the costimulatory receptor OX40 (CD134). Partial responses were achieved by three dose-escalation patients, of whom one had hepatocellular carcinoma and two had cutaneous melanoma. In the dose-escalation cohort, around four fifths of patients were male, and the mean age was roughly 60 years, with a range of about 23 to 90. The monotherapy dose-escalation portion (N ≈ 52 patients) of the phase I ivuxolimab trial is reported in the paper. The point of sequencing TCRbeta in the periphery was to test whether ivuxolimab changed TCR sequence diversity and drove clonal T-cell expansion. Of the roughly 51 dose-escalation patients, hepatocellular carcinoma was present in about 20, melanoma in some 15, renal cell carcinoma in 9 and head and neck cancer in 9. Patients were allowed to have had prior anti-PD-1, anti-PD-L1 or anti-CTLA-4 therapy, and 30% to 50% of the dose-escalation patients had previously received checkpoint inhibitors. Intravenous ivuxolimab was administered to patients every 2 weeks at six dose levels: 0.01, 0.1, 0.3, 1.5, 3 and 10 mg/kg. Overall results and qualifications from the work: The antigen specificity of the clonally expanded peripheral T cells was not determined. After ivuxolimab, expanded clones were on average more numerous among CD8+ T cells than among CD4+ T cells. At doses from 0.1 to 3.0 mg/kg, clonal expansion was seen in both CD4+ and CD8+ blood T cells between baseline and week 6. Low levels of normalized T-cell clonal expansion were also seen in some patients who did not respond. In the 0.1-3.0 mg/kg groups, partial responders were among the patients with the lowest normalized peripheral clonal expansion, particularly in CD8+ T cells.

Patients with autoimmune disease history or receiving systemic immunosuppression were excluded from the trial. Peripheral blood for TCR sequencing was collected from all dose cohorts at baseline, on cycle 4 day 1, and on cycle 7 day 1. Samples were obtained from an open-label, multicenter, first-in-human phase I dose-escalation trial of ivuxolimab. Adults with locally advanced or metastatic head and neck squamous cell, hepatocellular, melanoma or renal cell carcinoma were enrolled in the trial. CD4+ and CD8+ T cells were sorted separately from peripheral blood before TCR sequencing. For sequencing of the TCRbeta CDR3 region, genomic DNA was extracted from the sorted cells. The immunoSEQ Assay was used for sequencing of TCRbeta CDR3 regions. TCRdb mirrors the immuneACCESS table, restricted to in-frame sequences. Some clones are absent from its copies; in checked studies, under half trace to an unresolved V gene, and the reason for the others is unknown. The sample data list tens of thousands of clones, and over 75% of these were observed just once. More than 3.5% of the sample is held by the ten biggest clonotypes.

As to this clone: No cognate antigen has been identified for it. No base-level quality is on record; no much larger clone is a single base apart.

The CDR3 spans 16 residues, from the cysteine through the phenylalanine. Only CDR3 DNA is held: 48 bases, read in frame from base 1. Deletion took 0 bases off V and 3 bases off J, with a span of 14 bases between the germline ends. The sequence was collected from an adult with an advanced solid tumor such as melanoma, head and neck, liver or kidney cancer. Sequenced here: CD4+ or CD8+ T cells sorted from blood, sampled in a trial of the OX40 agonist ivuxolimab. Rearrangement joined TRBV23-1 to TRBJ2-5, with no confidently assigned D gene. TRBV23-1 carries the ORF label, with uncertain function. The CDR3 sequence is CASSQSKVRNKETQYF. The nucleotides read TGCGCCAGCAGTCAATCTAAGGTCAGGAATAAAGAGACCCAGTACTTC.